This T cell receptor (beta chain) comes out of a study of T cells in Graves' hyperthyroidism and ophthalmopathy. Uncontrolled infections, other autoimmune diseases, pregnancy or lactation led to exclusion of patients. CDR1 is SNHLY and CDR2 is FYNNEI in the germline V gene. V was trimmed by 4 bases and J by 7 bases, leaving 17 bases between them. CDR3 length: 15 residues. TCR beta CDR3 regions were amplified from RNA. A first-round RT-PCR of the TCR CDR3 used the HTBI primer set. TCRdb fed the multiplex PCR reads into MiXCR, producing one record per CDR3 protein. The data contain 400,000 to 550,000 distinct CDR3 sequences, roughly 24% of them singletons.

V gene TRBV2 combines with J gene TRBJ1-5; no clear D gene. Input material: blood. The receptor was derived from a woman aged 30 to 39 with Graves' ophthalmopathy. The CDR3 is CASSVTLGLEQPQHF. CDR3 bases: TGTGCCAGCAGTGTCACACTGGGGTTGGAGCAGCCCCAGCATTTT. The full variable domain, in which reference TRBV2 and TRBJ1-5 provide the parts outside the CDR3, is EPEVTQTPSHQVTQMGQEVILRCVPISNHLYFYWYRQILGQKVEFLVSFYNNEISEKSEIFDDQFSVERPDGSNFTLKIRSTKLEDSAMYFCASSVTLGLEQPQHFGDGTRLSIL.